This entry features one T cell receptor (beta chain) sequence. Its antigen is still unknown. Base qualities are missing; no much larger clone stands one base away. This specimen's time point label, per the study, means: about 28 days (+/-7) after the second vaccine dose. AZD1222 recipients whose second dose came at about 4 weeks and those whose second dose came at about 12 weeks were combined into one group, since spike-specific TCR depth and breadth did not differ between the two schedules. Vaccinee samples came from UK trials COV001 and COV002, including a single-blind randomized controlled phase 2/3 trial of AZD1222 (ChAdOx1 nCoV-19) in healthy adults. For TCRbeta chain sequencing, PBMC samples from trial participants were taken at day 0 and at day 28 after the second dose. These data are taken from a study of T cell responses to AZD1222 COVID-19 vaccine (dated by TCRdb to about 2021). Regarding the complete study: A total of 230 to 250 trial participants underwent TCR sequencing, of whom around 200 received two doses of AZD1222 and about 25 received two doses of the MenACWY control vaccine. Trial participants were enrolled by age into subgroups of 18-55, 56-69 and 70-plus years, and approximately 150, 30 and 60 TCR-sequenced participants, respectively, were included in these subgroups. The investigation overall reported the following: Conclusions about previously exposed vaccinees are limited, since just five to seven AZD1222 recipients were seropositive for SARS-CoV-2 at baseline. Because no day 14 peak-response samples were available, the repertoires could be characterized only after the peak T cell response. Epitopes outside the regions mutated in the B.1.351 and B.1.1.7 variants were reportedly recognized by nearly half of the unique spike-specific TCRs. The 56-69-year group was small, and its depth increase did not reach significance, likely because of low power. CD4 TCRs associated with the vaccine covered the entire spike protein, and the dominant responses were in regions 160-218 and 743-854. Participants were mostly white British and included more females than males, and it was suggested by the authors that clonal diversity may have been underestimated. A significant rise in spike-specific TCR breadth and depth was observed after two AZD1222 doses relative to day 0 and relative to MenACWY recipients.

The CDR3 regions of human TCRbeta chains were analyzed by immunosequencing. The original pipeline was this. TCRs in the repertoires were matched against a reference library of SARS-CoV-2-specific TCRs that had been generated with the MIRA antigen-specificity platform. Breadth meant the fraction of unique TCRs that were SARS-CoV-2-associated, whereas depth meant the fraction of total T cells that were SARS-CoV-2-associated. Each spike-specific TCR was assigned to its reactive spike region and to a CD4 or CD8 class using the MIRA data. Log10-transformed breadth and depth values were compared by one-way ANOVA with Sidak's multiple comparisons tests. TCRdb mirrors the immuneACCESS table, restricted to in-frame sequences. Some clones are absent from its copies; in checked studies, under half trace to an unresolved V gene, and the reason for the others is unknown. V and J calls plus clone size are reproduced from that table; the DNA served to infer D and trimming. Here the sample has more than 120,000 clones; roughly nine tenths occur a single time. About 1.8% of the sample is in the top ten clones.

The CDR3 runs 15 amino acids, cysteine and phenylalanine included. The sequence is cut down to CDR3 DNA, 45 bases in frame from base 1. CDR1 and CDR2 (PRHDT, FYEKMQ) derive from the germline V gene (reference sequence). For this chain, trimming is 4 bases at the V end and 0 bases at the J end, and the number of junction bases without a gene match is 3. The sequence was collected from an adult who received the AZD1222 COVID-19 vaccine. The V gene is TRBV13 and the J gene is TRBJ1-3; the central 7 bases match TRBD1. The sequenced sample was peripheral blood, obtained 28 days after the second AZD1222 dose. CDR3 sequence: CASSSRGPSGNTIYF. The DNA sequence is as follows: TGTGCCAGCAGCTCAAGGGGGCCCTCTGGAAACACCATATATTTT.